The 25 T cell receptor beta chains in this list originate from one sample, sequenced in a study of lymphopenia after photon versus proton radiotherapy. The repertoire was sequenced with immunoSEQ multiplex PCR; TCRdb's copy has only in-frame clones and lacks some. The sample includes over 30,000 clones, about 87% of them seen just once. The source material was peripheral blood, sampled from a patient treated with proton-based radiotherapy. The receptors were sampled from a woman aged 70-85 years with pancreatic cancer.

V is TRBV28 and J is TRBJ1-2; perhaps TRBD1 as D (5 bases). V was shortened by 1 base and J by 0 bases, with 9 bases between the two germline ends. Per germline, CDR1 MDHEN and CDR2 SYDVKM. The CDR3 runs to 15 residues. DNA for the CDR3: TGTGCCAGCAGTTTATACAGGTCAGCTAACTATGGCTACACCTTC. Translation: CASSLYRSANYGYTF.

This chain uses TRBV29-1 with TRBJ2-1; unclear D gene. Trimming stripped 6 bases from V and 4 bases from J, with 4 bases between. Germline assignment: CDR1 SQVTM and CDR2 ANQGSEA. The CDR3 contains 10 residues. CDR3 coding DNA: TGCAGCGTCGAATACAATGAGCAGTTCTTC. Amino acids: CSVEYNEQFF.

The CDR3 DNA is TGTGCCAGCAGTTACACAGGGGACGAGCAGTACTTC. This sequence encodes CASSYTGDEQYF. The chain couples TRBV6-5 to TRBJ2-7; 7 bases are a match to TRBD1. The germline CDR1 and CDR2 sequences are MNHEY and SVGAGI. Unmatched junction bases numbered 0, after V lost 2 bases and J lost 5 bases. The CDR3 consists of 12 residues.

The DNA of the CDR3 is TGTGCCAGCTCACCCGACAGGGATTCACCCCTCCACTTT. As protein: CASSPDRDSPLHF. The V and J genes are TRBV18 and TRBJ1-6; 7 bases align to TRBD1. V trimming: 3 bases; J trimming: 8 bases; junction bases outside the gene matches: 1. The length of the CDR3 is 13 residues. CDR1 is KGHSH, CDR2 LQKENI, per germline. Looking up the rest from reference TRBV18 and TRBJ1-6 gives the full variable domain: NAGVMQNPRHLVRRRGQEARLRCSPMKGHSHVYWYRQLPEEGLKFMVYLQKENIIDESGMPKERFSAEFPKEGPSILRIQQVVRGDSAAYFCASSPDRDSPLHFGNGTRLTVT.

J is TRBJ2-1 and V is TRBV5-4; D possibly corresponds to TRBD1 (5 bases). V was clipped by 6 bases and J by 5 bases, with 6 bases between them. Germline V gives CDR1 SGHNT, CDR2 YYREEE (reference sequence). CDR3 length equals 11 residues. The CDR3 DNA reads TGTGCCAGCACCAGGGACAATGAGCAGTTCTTC. Protein product: CASTRDNEQFF.

The rearrangement links TRBV25-1 to TRBJ1-2; a possible D gene is TRBD1 (6 bases). CDR3 length equals 14 residues. Germline values: CDR1 MGHDK, CDR2 SYGVNS. V was trimmed by 5 bases and J by 0 bases, leaving 10 bases between them. CDR3: CASSRGGANYGYTF. The CDR3 DNA is TGTGCCAGCAGTCGAGGGGGAGCTAACTATGGCTACACCTTC.

In nucleotides, the CDR3 is TGCGCCAGCAGCCCTCGATTTCGAGAGACCCAGTACTTC. Translating it yields CASSPRFRETQYF. The chain uses TRBV5-1 and TRBJ2-5; no clear D gene. Germline-derived CDR1 and CDR2 are SGHRS and YFSETQ. The ends were cut back, 4 bases at V and 4 bases at J, with 11 bases in the middle. The CDR3 totals 13 residues.

V usage is TRBV4-1 and J usage is TRBJ2-2; D is uncertain. CDR3 length: 15 residues. The germline gives CDR1 MGHRA, CDR2 YSYEKL. V was clipped by 5 bases and J by 1 base, with 11 bases between them. The CDR3 DNA reads as TGCGCCAGCAGCTCTGGACCGATGAACACCGGGGAGCTGTTTTTT. Translation gives CASSSGPMNTGELFF.

J is TRBJ2-5 and V is TRBV27; D is ambiguous. The ends were cut back, 7 bases at V and 1 base at J, with 16 bases in the middle. From germline, CDR1 is MNHEY and CDR2 SMNVEV (reference sequence). CDR3 length: 15 residues. Here the CDR3 reads CASNLPTPVQETQYF. CDR3 nucleotides: TGTGCCAGCAACCTGCCGACACCTGTCCAAGAGACCCAGTACTTC.

V is TRBV27 and J is TRBJ2-1; D uncertain. Germline V gene data show CDR1 as MNHEY and CDR2 as SMNVEV (reference sequence). Trimming took 5 bases from V and 7 from J, leaving 18 bases between them. The CDR3 is 15 amino acids. This CDR3 reads CASSLRTLGGNEQFF. Here the CDR3 DNA reads TGTGCCAGCAGTCTCCGGACCCTCGGTGGGAATGAGCAGTTCTTC.

CDR3: CASEASVGAYEQYF. The CDR3 coding sequence is TGTGCCAGTGAAGCTAGCGTTGGAGCCTACGAGCAGTACTTC. The chain uses TRBV19 and TRBJ2-7; tentatively, D is TRBD2 (6 bases). The V and J ends lost 8 bases and 2 bases respectively, with 16 bases between them. This CDR3 comprises 14 residues. CDR1 and CDR2 from the germline V gene are LNHDA and SQIVND (reference sequence).

The chain recombines TRBV5-8 with TRBJ1-2, with D perhaps matching TRBD1 (6 bases). CDR3 length equals 14 residues. V lost 0 bases and J 6 bases, leaving 12 bases between the germline ends. CDR1 is SGHTS and CDR2 is YDEGEE in the germline V gene. In nucleotides, the CDR3 is TGTGCCAGCAGCTTGGAAAGGACAGTGGATGGCTACACCTTC. Protein product: CASSLERTVDGYTF. The variable domain in full, completed from reference TRBV5-8 and TRBJ1-2, reads EAGVTQSPTHLIKTRGQQATLRCSPISGHTSVYWYQQALGLGLQFLLWYDEGEERNRGNFPPRFSGRQFPNYSSELNVNALELEDSALYLCASSLERTVDGYTFGSGTRLTVV.

The V call is TRBV2, the J call TRBJ1-1; 10 positions agree with TRBD1. The CDR3 covers 14 residues. CDR1 is SNHLY and CDR2 is FYNNEI in the germline V gene. Trimming took 6 bases from V and 4 from J; bases not matched to a gene: 5. CDR3 amino acids: CASRKGQGFTEAFF. CDR3 in DNA: TGTGCCAGCAGGAAGGGACAGGGGTTCACTGAAGCTTTCTTT.

This clone has just one count. The rearrangement uses TRBV5-6 and TRBJ2-2; D unclear. With 4 bases removed from V and 7 bases from J, the gap between germline ends came to 5 bases. The CDR3 runs to 11 residues. Germline assignment: CDR1 SGHDT and CDR2 YYEEEE. The CDR3 spells CASSRSGELFF. CDR3 in DNA: TGTGCCAGCAGCCGGAGCGGGGAGCTGTTTTTT.

The chain carries TRBV4-1 and TRBJ2-7; 8 nucleotides align to TRBD2. CDR3 size: 16 residues. Germline V gene data show CDR1 as MGHRA and CDR2 as YSYEKL. Germline trimming cut 4 bases from V and 1 base from J; bases unmatched to any gene: 9. CDR3 region: CASSRVPSGRSYEQYF. In nucleotides, the CDR3 is TGCGCCAGCAGCCGAGTCCCTAGCGGGCGGTCCTACGAGCAGTACTTC.

The gene calls are TRBV18 and TRBJ2-7; D is possibly TRBD2 (6 bases). The CDR3 spans 15 residues. The germline V gene has CDR1 KGHSH and CDR2 LQKENI. Trimming took off 6 bases at V and 2 bases at J, with 17 bases between the two ends. CDR3 nucleotides: TGTGCCAGCTCTCCCGGGGGTAGCGTGACCTACGAGCAGTACTTC. It is translated as CASSPGGSVTYEQYF.

This clone has more than one count but fewer than ten. This rearrangement joins TRBV15 to TRBJ2-1; TRBD1 matches at 9 bases. CDR1 is LNHNV, CDR2 YYDKDF, per germline (reference sequence). The ends lost 3 bases at V and 15 bases at J; junction bases unmatched: 12. The CDR3 has 14 amino acids. Here the CDR3 reads CATSRNTGGFAPFF. DNA for the CDR3: TGTGCCACCAGCAGGAATACAGGGGGCTTTGCCCCGTTCTTC.

The rearrangement links TRBV12-5 to TRBJ1-2; no firm D call. Germline loops: CDR1 LGHNT, CDR2 FRNRAP. The CDR3 covers 12 residues. The germline V and J ends were trimmed by 4 bases and 6 bases, with 9 bases remaining between them. The CDR3 region is CASGSFVDGYTF. CDR3 coding DNA: TGTGCTAGTGGTTCCTTCGTGGATGGCTACACCTTC.

The rearrangement uses TRBV19 and TRBJ2-1; D is tentatively TRBD1 or TRBD2 (5 bases each). Germline V gives CDR1 LNHDA, CDR2 SQIVND (reference sequence). V was trimmed by 1 base and J by 7 bases, leaving 14 bases between them. The CDR3 consists of 15 residues. For the CDR3, the DNA is TGTGCCAGTAGTATAGCGGCAGGGAGTATGAATGAGCAGTTCTTC. Amino acid sequence: CASSIAAGSMNEQFF.

This sequence joins TRBV29-1 and TRBJ2-1; 7 bases fit TRBD2. The germline V gene encodes CDR1 SQVTM and CDR2 ANQGSEA. Trimming at V came to 4 bases and at J to 1 base, leaving 13 bases not matched to a gene. CDR3 size: 17 residues. The CDR3 sequence is CSVVRGSGPGSYNEQFF. CDR3 bases: TGCAGCGTTGTTCGGGGTAGCGGGCCTGGGTCCTACAATGAGCAGTTCTTC.

The rearrangement uses TRBV11-2 and TRBJ1-2, with 8 positions matching TRBD1. Trimming cost V 5 bases and J 13 bases; bases outside gene matches: 12. The CDR3 consists of 13 residues. From germline, CDR1 is SGHAT and CDR2 FQNNGV. The CDR3 spells CASSPSGQEHCTF. CDR3 in DNA: TGTGCCAGCAGCCCCTCGGGACAGGAGCACTGCACCTTC.

This chain uses TRBV9 with TRBJ2-7, with TRBD2 matching 11 bases. V lost 4 bases and J lost 0; bases outside the gene matches: 6. The CDR3 spans 16 residues. The germline gives CDR1 SGDLS, CDR2 YYNGEE. In DNA, the CDR3 is TGTGCCAGCAGCCCTCTCGGGACTAGCGGCTCCTACGAGCAGTACTTC. Amino acid sequence: CASSPLGTSGSYEQYF.

This clone appeared a few times. The rearrangement links TRBV18 to TRBJ2-7; 11 nucleotides line up with TRBD2. The CDR3 runs 15 residues. V shed 3 bases and J 6 bases; nucleotides not matched to a gene: 7. The germline V gene has CDR1 KGHSH and CDR2 LQKENI. The CDR3 region is CASSPQVLAGAEQYF. CDR3 DNA: TGTGCCAGCTCACCGCAAGTACTAGCGGGAGCCGAGCAGTACTTC.

J is TRBJ2-3 and V is TRBV7-3; D is perhaps TRBD1 (6 bases). The germline gives CDR1 SGHTA, CDR2 FQGTGA. V was pared by 5 bases and J by 14 bases, with 14 bases between. This CDR3 is 11 amino acids long. The CDR3: CASSPGTWMYF. Here the CDR3 DNA reads TGTGCCAGCAGCCCGGGGACATGGATGTATTTT.

This clone was picked up one time. The chain combines TRBV28 with TRBJ2-7; 7 positions agree with TRBD1. Germline CDR1 reads MDHEN; CDR2 reads SYDVKM. The CDR3 runs to 14 residues. V dropped 2 bases and J dropped 6; count of bases not matched to a gene: 7. The CDR3 DNA sequence: TGTGCCAGCAGTTTAGACAGGGTTCGGGGCGAGCAGTACTTC. This sequence encodes CASSLDRVRGEQYF.